Following are 13 T cell receptor beta chains from one sample sequenced in a study of T cells in women clearing cervical HPV infection. Assay: immunoSEQ multiplex PCR; the TCRdb copy retains only in-frame clones and omits some. With about 23,000 clones in the sample, the ten largest clones hold 7.5% to 9.5%. The sequencing sample was made of blood buffy coat. These TCRs come from a woman between 18 and 70 years old with a cervical HPV16 infection that either progressed to CIN3+ or cleared (not recorded which).

A remark on this clone: Read data end 3 residues before the CDR3 end; the end is taken from the germline J gene. The chain employs TRBV29-1 and TRBJ2-3, with 15 bases that match TRBD2. This CDR3 comprises 17 residues. J lost 1 base, V lost 5 bases, and 7 bases had no gene match. Germline CDR1 is SQVTM and CDR2 is ANQGSEA. The CDR3 bases that were read are TGCAGCGTTACCGGGACTAGCGGGGGGATCGGCACAGATACG. Its translation is CSVTGTSGGIGTDT. The entire CDR3 sequence reads CSVTGTSGGIGTDTQYF.

Of note for this clone: The read falls 3 residues short of the CDR3 end, and the missing part is taken from the germline J gene. The chain combines TRBV5-1 with TRBJ1-2; 10 bases map to TRBD1. V trimming: 3 bases; J trimming: 5 bases; junction bases outside the gene matches: 4. Per the germline V gene, CDR1 is SGHRS and CDR2 is YFSETQ. The CDR3 loop spans 14 amino acids. CDR3 loop: CASSSGQGWYGYTF. Incomplete CDR3 DNA: TGCGCCAGCAGCTCGGGACAGGGGTGGTATGGC.

A note on this clone: The read terminates 3 residues before the CDR3 end, so the remaining end is supplied by the germline J gene. The chain couples TRBV20-1 to TRBJ1-2, with 9 bases aligning to TRBD1. With V trimmed by 1 base and J by 7 bases, 13 bases remained unmatched. The CDR3 runs 16 residues. The V gene's germline CDR1 is DFQATT and CDR2 SNEGSKA (reference sequence). The CDR3 protein is CSARGGGTGKGSGYTF. CDR3 DNA, as far as it was read: TGCAGTGCTAGAGGGGGGGGGACAGGGAAGGGCTCTGGC.

The CDR3 reads CATGGVIRNNEQFF. Partial CDR3 DNA: TGTGCCACTGGAGGGGTAATAAGGAACAATGAG. This chain uses TRBV19 with TRBJ2-1, with D possibly matching TRBD2 (6 bases). The read ends 3 residues early relative to the CDR3; the germline J gene fills the gap. This CDR3 comprises 14 residues. V lost 10 bases, J lost 5 bases, and 18 bases lay in between. Germline V gene sequence: CDR1 LNHDA, CDR2 SQIVND (reference sequence).

In regard to this clone: Sequencing ends 3 residues short of the CDR3 end; the germline J gene provides the rest. The chain couples TRBV5-4 to TRBJ1-3; D ambiguous. Germline values: CDR1 SGHNT, CDR2 YYREEE (reference sequence). The CDR3 loop spans 14 amino acids. The germline V and J ends were trimmed by 1 base and 4 bases, with 9 bases remaining between them. The CDR3 spells CASSLPGVGNTIYF. Partial CDR3 DNA: TGTGCCAGCAGCTTGCCCGGGGTAGGAAACACC.

The CDR3 DNA, read in part, is TGTGCCAGCAGCGCCGCAGGGGATCTTAATTCACCC. It codes for CASSAAGDLNSP. The CDR3 reads in full as CASSAAGDLNSPLHF. V usage is TRBV9 and J usage is TRBJ1-6; D perhaps matches TRBD1 (6 bases). The read gets to within 3 residues of the CDR3 end, and the germline J gene fills in the rest. CDR1 SGDLS and CDR2 YYNGEE come from the germline V gene. The germline V and J ends were trimmed by 3 bases and 6 bases, with 13 bases remaining between them. This CDR3 comprises 15 residues.

The CDR3: CASSLWGDYGYTF. Partial CDR3 DNA: TGTGCCAGCAGCTTATGGGGGGACTATGGC. The V call is TRBV7-9, the J call TRBJ1-2, with D perhaps TRBD1 (5 bases). The read ends 3 residues before the CDR3 terminus; that terminus is restored from the germline J gene. V gave up 2 bases and J gave up 3 bases, with 7 bases separating them. CDR1 is SEHNR, CDR2 FQNEAQ, per germline (reference sequence). The CDR3 has 13 residues. The full variable domain, with the rest looked up from reference TRBV7-9 and TRBJ1-2, is DTGVSQNPRHKITKRGQNVTFRCDPISEHNRLYWYRQTLGQGPEFLTYFQNEAQLEKSRLLSDRFSAERPKGSFSTLEIQRTEQGDSAMYLCASSLWGDYGYTFGSGTRLTVV.

As for this clone: The read terminates 3 residues before the CDR3 end, so the remaining end is supplied by the germline J gene. The chain combines TRBV19 with TRBJ1-2; D unresolved. Trimming took 3 bases from V and 1 from J, leaving 18 bases between them. The CDR3 spans 17 residues. Germline loops: CDR1 LNHDA, CDR2 SQIVND (reference sequence). CDR3: CASSIGGRRYINYGYTF. The sequenced CDR3 bases are TGTGCCAGTAGTATCGGAGGCAGGAGATACATTAACTATGGC.

A note on this clone: Read sequence stops 3 residues before the CDR3 end, and the germline J gene provides the missing end. This rearrangement joins TRBV10-3 to TRBJ2-3; D remains unclear. The V end was cut by 4 bases, the J end by 0 bases, with 11 bases between. CDR1 and CDR2 (germline): ENHRY, SYGVKD. There are 15 residues in the CDR3. Incomplete CDR3 DNA: TGTGCCATCAGTGGTGAGCTTTCTAGCACAGATACG. Translation gives CAISGELSSTDT. The whole CDR3 protein reads CAISGELSSTDTQYF.

Concerning this clone itself: The CDR3 is cut off 3 residues early in the read; its end comes from the germline J gene. V and J are TRBV4-1 and TRBJ2-2; 11 bases match TRBD2. Germline V CDR1 and CDR2: MGHRA, YSYEKL. V lost 1 base, J lost 3 bases, and 4 bases stayed unmatched. The CDR3 is 17 residues long. This chain's CDR3 is CASSQVVLAGDTGELFF. CDR3 DNA, as far as it was read: TGCGCCAGCAGCCAAGTAGTACTAGCGGGGGACACCGGGGAG.

A word on this clone: The read halts 3 residues ahead of the CDR3 end, with the missing end drawn from the germline J gene. The chain carries TRBV5-1 and TRBJ2-7; possibly TRBD1 for D (6 bases). Trimming left V 4 bases short and J 5 bases short, with 16 bases between. Germline V lookup: CDR1 SGHRS, CDR2 YFSETQ. The CDR3 length is 14 residues. CDR3 in amino acids: CASSRTVAPDEQYF. Incomplete CDR3 DNA: TGCGCCAGCAGCAGGACAGTAGCCCCCGACGAG.

For this clone: The read stops 3 residues short of the end of the CDR3; the missing end is completed from the germline J gene. The chain couples TRBV6-1 to TRBJ1-5; no clear D gene. This CDR3 contains 16 residues. V was clipped by 3 bases and J by 2 bases, with 14 bases between them. Germline lookup yields CDR1 MNHNS and CDR2 SASEGT. CDR3 amino acids: CASSDPNIAGNQPQHF. Partial CDR3 DNA: TGTGCCAGCAGTGATCCGAACATTGCGGGCAATCAGCCC.

Worth noting for this clone: The CDR3 end lies 3 residues beyond the end of the read and is filled in from the germline J gene. The rearrangement links TRBV6-1 to TRBJ2-5; 10 positions agree with TRBD1. The germline CDR1 and CDR2 sequences are MNHNS and SASEGT. The junction had 6 bases not matched to a gene; V was cut back by 7 bases and J by 4 bases. The CDR3 consists of 14 residues. The CDR3 loop is CASTDRGRGETQYF. The CDR3 bases that were read are TGTGCCAGCACTGACAGGGGGCGAGGAGAGACC.